This TCR beta chain emerged from a study of a mutant IDH1 vaccine in newly diagnosed glioma. Time point here: week 47, end of study. Each dose delivered 300 ug of mutant IDH1 20-mer peptide subcutaneously with imiquimod. Germline CDR1 is SGHTA and CDR2 is FQGNSA. The CDR3 has 15 amino acids. V was cut by 4 bases and J by 6 bases, with 18 bases left in between. Comment on this clone: Antigen: not known.

Using immunoSEQ multiplex PCR, the repertoire was profiled, and TCRdb retains in-frame clones only, with some absent. The sample lists approximately 35,000 clones; about nine tenths were seen once. Material: PBMCs, obtained from a glioma patient whose treatment included an IDH1 peptide vaccine. This chain uses TRBV7-2 with TRBJ1-1; D gene ambiguous. The clonotype comes from a woman aged 40 to 50 with glioma. CDR3 nucleotide sequence: TGTGCCAGCAGCTACAGTGGCTCAGTAGGCGCTGAAGCTTTCTTT. This translates into CASSYSGSVGAEAFF.